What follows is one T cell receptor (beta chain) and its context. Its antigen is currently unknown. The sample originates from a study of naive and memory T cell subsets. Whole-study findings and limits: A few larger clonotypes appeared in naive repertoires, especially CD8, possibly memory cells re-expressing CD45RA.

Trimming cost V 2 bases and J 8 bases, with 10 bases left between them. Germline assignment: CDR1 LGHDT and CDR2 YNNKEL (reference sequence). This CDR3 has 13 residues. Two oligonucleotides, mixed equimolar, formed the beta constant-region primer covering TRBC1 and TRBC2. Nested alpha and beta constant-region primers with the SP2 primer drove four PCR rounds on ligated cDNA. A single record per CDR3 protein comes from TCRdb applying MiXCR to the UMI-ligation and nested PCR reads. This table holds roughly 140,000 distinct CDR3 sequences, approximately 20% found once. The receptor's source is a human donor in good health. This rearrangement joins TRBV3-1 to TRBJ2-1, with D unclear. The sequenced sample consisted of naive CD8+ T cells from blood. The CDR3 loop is CASSQSDRDEQFF. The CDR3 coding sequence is TGTGCCAGCAGCCAATCGGACCGGGATGAGCAGTTCTTC.